These 24 T cell receptor beta chains share one sample of origin, sequenced in a study of blood T cell repertoires in COVID-19. Sequencing was performed with immunoSEQ multiplex PCR; in TCRdb, only in-frame clones are kept and a portion is missing. Of around 77,000 clones listed, about 85% were seen once; the top ten hold roughly 4.6%. Sequencing input: peripheral blood. Receptors were obtained from a man older than 75 with acute or convalescent COVID-19.

This chain connects TRBV7-3 to TRBJ2-7; 13 positions match TRBD2. The CDR3 contains 15 residues. Germline loops: CDR1 SGHTA, CDR2 FQGTGA. The ends lost 5 bases at V and 5 bases at J; junction bases unmatched: 6. CDR3 DNA: TGTGCCAGCAGCCGACTAGCGGGGGGACCCCACGAGCAGTACTTC. Translating gives CASSRLAGGPHEQYF.

The chain employs TRBV9 and TRBJ1-4, with TRBD1 matching 7 bases. The trim removed 7 bases at V and 0 bases at J, leaving 6 bases unmatched. The CDR3 is made up of 15 amino acids. Looked up from germline, CDR1 is SGDLS and CDR2 is YYNGEE. CDR3: CASDRGGTTNEKLFF. CDR3 nucleotide sequence: TGTGCCAGCGACCGAGGGGGCACAACTAATGAAAAACTGTTTTTT.

The rearrangement links TRBV10-3 to TRBJ2-1; 8 positions match TRBD2. Germline V lookup: CDR1 ENHRY, CDR2 SYGVKD. The CDR3 totals 16 residues. V was pared by 7 bases and J by 1 base, with 9 bases of the junction left unmatched. Written as DNA, the CDR3 is TGTGCCATCAAGGACGGCGGGAGGAGGTCCTACAATGAGCAGTTCTTC. Protein sequence: CAIKDGGRRSYNEQFF.

This chain connects TRBV7-9 to TRBJ2-5, with 11 bases that match TRBD2. The CDR3 runs to 14 residues. Germline-derived CDR1 and CDR2 are SEHNR and FQNEAQ (reference sequence). J lost 2 bases, V lost 6 bases, and 2 bases had no gene match. DNA for the CDR3: TGTGCCAGCAGACCTAGCGGGGGGCAAGAGACCCAGTACTTC. It translates to CASRPSGGQETQYF.

The chain employs TRBV21-1 and TRBJ2-7; the table's D gene call, TRBD1, was not cross checked with the DNA. TRBV21-1 counts as a pseudogene. The CDR3 loop spans 15 amino acids. CDR3 sequence: CASSSRQGGIYEQYF. The CDR3 bases are TGTGCCAGCAGCTCCCGACAGGGAGGAATATACGAGCAGTACTTC.

This clone was detected a few times. The chain recombines TRBV10-1 with TRBJ2-3; D is undetermined. Germline CDR1 WNHNN, CDR2 SYGVQD (reference sequence). CDR3 size: 13 residues. Trimming took off 6 bases at V and 4 bases at J, with 11 bases between the two ends. The CDR3 here is CASRRREADTQYF. The CDR3, as DNA: TGCGCCAGCAGAAGGAGAGAGGCAGATACGCAGTATTTT.

The V gene is TRBV7-9, the J gene TRBJ1-6; possibly TRBD1 for D (6 bases). The germline V gene has CDR1 SEHNR and CDR2 FQNEAQ (reference sequence). Between the trimmed V and J ends, which lost 5 bases and 14 bases, there was a span of 19 bases. There are 14 residues in the CDR3. The CDR3 coding sequence is TGTGCCAGCAGCCACGACACTGGGGGGGCAACCCTCCACTTT. The encoded protein is CASSHDTGGATLHF. The full variable domain, rest sourced from reference TRBV7-9 and TRBJ1-6, is DTGVSQNPRHKITKRGQNVTFRCDPISEHNRLYWYRQTLGQGPEFLTYFQNEAQLEKSRLLSDRFSAERPKGSFSTLEIQRTEQGDSAMYLCASSHDTGGATLHFGNGTRLTVT.

The J gene is TRBJ2-3, the V gene TRBV5-1; 9 positions match TRBD2. Germline loops: CDR1 SGHRS, CDR2 YFSETQ. This CDR3 is built from 19 residues. Losses at the gene ends were 5 bases for V and 2 bases for J; bases not matched to a gene: 18. CDR3 bases: TGCGCCAGCAGTGACCCTTTGCGGGGGGGCCTTCGGGTCACAGATACGCAGTATTTT. Translated, it gives CASSDPLRGGLRVTDTQYF.

This chain links TRBV2 with TRBJ2-7; a weak D match, TRBD1 (6 bases). CDR1 and CDR2 (germline): SNHLY, FYNNEI. V was trimmed by 5 bases and J by 0 bases, leaving 26 bases between them. The CDR3 consists of 19 residues. The DNA for the CDR3 is TGTGCCAGCAGTCGGAACAGGGATGTATTCGGGAAGAGCTCCTACGAGCAGTACTTC. It codes for CASSRNRDVFGKSSYEQYF.

This sequence joins TRBV5-4 and TRBJ2-1; D is perhaps TRBD1 (6 bases). V lost 4 bases and J lost 0, with 17 bases in between. CDR1 is SGHNT and CDR2 is YYREEE in the germline V gene (reference sequence). The CDR3 totals 17 residues. The CDR3 region is CASSPGTRRSSYNEQFF. The CDR3, as DNA: TGTGCCAGCAGCCCAGGGACACGTAGAAGCTCCTACAATGAGCAGTTCTTC.

This clone was found a few times. The genes are TRBV21-1 and TRBJ1-2; the DNA was not used to check the table's D call, TRBD1. TRBV21-1 is described as a pseudogene. The CDR3 is 14 amino acids. CDR3 amino acids: CASRPGGARYGYTF. CDR3 in DNA: TGTGCCAGCAGGCCAGGTGGGGCGCGATATGGCTACACCTTC.

This chain joins TRBV5-1 and TRBJ1-2, with D maybe TRBD1 (6 bases). This CDR3 spans 18 amino acids. Germline loops: CDR1 SGHRS, CDR2 YFSETQ. V lost 1 base to trimming and J lost 3 bases, with 22 bases between them. The CDR3 is CASSLRGASRQYHYGYTF. CDR3 nucleotides: TGCGCCAGCAGCTTGCGGGGGGCCAGTCGACAATATCACTATGGCTACACCTTC. Looking up the rest from reference TRBV5-1 and TRBJ1-2 gives the full variable domain: KAGVTQTPRYLIKTRGQQVTLSCSPISGHRSVSWYQQTPGQGLQFLFEYFSETQRNKGNFPGRFSGRQFSNSRSEMNVSTLELGDSALYLCASSLRGASRQYHYGYTFGSGTRLTVV.

The rearrangement uses TRBV7-2 and TRBJ1-2; TRBD1 aligns across 10 bases. The V gene's germline CDR1 is SGHTA and CDR2 FQGNSA. V trimming: 3 bases; J trimming: 7 bases; junction bases outside the gene matches: 5. This CDR3 has 14 amino acids. CDR3 sequence reads: CASSLGQGYSGYTF. The CDR3 bases are TGTGCCAGCAGCTTGGGACAGGGGTATTCTGGCTACACCTTC.

The genes are TRBV19 and TRBJ1-1; 12 bases are shared with TRBD1. Germline V CDR1 and CDR2: LNHDA, SQIVND (reference sequence). The trim removed 5 bases at V and 1 base at J, leaving 8 bases unmatched. CDR3 length: 17 amino acids. The CDR3 region is CASSRTGTGGGNTEAFF. DNA of the CDR3: TGTGCCAGTAGTCGGACCGGGACAGGGGGCGGGAACACTGAAGCTTTCTTT.

The chain links TRBV7-2 to TRBJ2-7, with a possible D match to TRBD1 (6 bases). In germline, CDR1 is SGHTA, CDR2 FQGNSA. Trimming removed 5 bases at V and 9 bases at J, with 20 bases between. The CDR3 sequence is 14 residues long. The CDR3 DNA sequence: TGTGCCAGCAGCCCAGACTACGTGGGGGCGGGGCAGTACTTC. As protein: CASSPDYVGAGQYF.

This chain links TRBV7-2 with TRBJ2-2; unclear D gene. V lost 5 bases, J lost 9 bases, and 10 bases lay in between. Germline values: CDR1 SGHTA, CDR2 FQGNSA. The CDR3 has 12 amino acids. The CDR3 spells CASSPGHRELFF. CDR3 DNA: TGTGCCAGCAGCCCAGGCCACCGGGAGCTGTTTTTT.

CDR3: CASSQGQGPGELFF. The CDR3 nucleotides are TGTGCCAGCAGCCAGGGACAGGGGCCCGGGGAGCTGTTTTTT. The V and J genes are TRBV3-1 (or the pseudogene TRBV3-2) and TRBJ2-2; 10 nucleotides match TRBD1. Per the germline V gene, CDR1 is LGHDT and CDR2 is YNNKEL (reference sequence). Trimming at V came to 3 bases and at J to 6 bases, leaving 1 base not matched to a gene. The CDR3 loop spans 14 amino acids.

The chain joins TRBV2 to TRBJ2-5, with a weak D call TRBD1 (6 bases). Trimming removed 1 base from V and 5 bases from J, with 17 bases in between. Looked up from germline, CDR1 is SNHLY and CDR2 is FYNNEI. This CDR3 comprises 16 residues. CDR3 coding DNA: TGTGCCAGCAGTGAAGGAGCGGTAGGGGGTGCGGAGACCCAGTACTTC. Amino acid sequence: CASSEGAVGGAETQYF.

The chain carries TRBV6-5 and TRBJ2-7, with 10 bases that match TRBD1. The CDR3 loop spans 14 amino acids. Germline trimming cut 8 bases from V and 2 bases from J; bases unmatched to any gene: 6. In germline, CDR1 is MNHEY, CDR2 SVGAGI. CDR3 in amino acids: CASDPGTGAYEQYF. The CDR3 DNA follows: TGTGCCAGCGATCCCGGGACAGGGGCCTACGAGCAGTACTTC.

This chain connects TRBV4-1 to TRBJ1-2; D gene ambiguous. This CDR3 has 15 residues. CDR1 is MGHRA, CDR2 YSYEKL, per germline. V was clipped by 2 bases and J by 8 bases, with 18 bases between them. CDR3 in DNA: TGCGCCAGCAGCCAACCCGCACGGGAAAGGGCGGGCTACACCTTC. This codes for CASSQPARERAGYTF.

The chain uses TRBV12-2 and TRBJ2-7; the DNA was not compared with TRBD1, the D call given in the table. TRBV12-2 constitutes a pseudogene. This CDR3 is built from 16 residues. CDR3 DNA sequence: TGTGCAAGTCGCTTAGATCGGGCAGGGGGTAGCAACGAGCAGTACTTC. Translated, it gives CASRLDRAGGSNEQYF.

The chain recombines TRBV19 with TRBJ2-6, with 12 bases that match TRBD1. Germline assignment: CDR1 LNHDA and CDR2 SQIVND (reference sequence). This CDR3 is built from 18 residues. V lost 6 bases to trimming and J lost 2 bases; unmatched junction nucleotides: 8. Written as DNA, the CDR3 is TGTGCCAGTAGCCCCGGGACAGGGGGCCTCCCTGGGGCCAACGTCCTGACTTTC. Residues: CASSPGTGGLPGANVLTF.

The chain recombines TRBV28 with TRBJ1-2; D may be TRBD1 (5 bases). Germline lookup yields CDR1 MDHEN and CDR2 SYDVKM. The length of the CDR3 is 13 residues. V gave up 3 bases and J gave up 4 bases, with 9 bases separating them. In DNA, the CDR3 is TGTGCCAGCAGTTTGGGGCAAATCTATGGCTACACCTTC. Translating it yields CASSLGQIYGYTF.

This clone was found once. A junction boundary mismatches the germline segment, possibly from a read error. The rearrangement links TRBV6-5 to TRBJ1-1; D call uncertain. CDR1 and CDR2 from the germline V gene are MNHEY and SVGAGI. The CDR3 has 13 amino acids. CDR3 nucleotide sequence: TGTGCCAGCAAGTTGGCCGGGAACGCTGAAGCTTTCTTT. Residues: CASKLAGNAEAFF.